Below, 19 T cell receptor beta chains from the same sample are listed, as sequenced in a study of control samples from healthy donors and cancer patients. Clones were read by immunoSEQ multiplex PCR, and TCRdb kept only the in-frame ones, dropping some. Among around 180,000 clones listed, around 88% were seen once. Material: blood. The receptor set was obtained from a woman aged 30 to 39 in good health.

The chain couples TRBV5-1 to TRBJ2-4; D might be TRBD1 (6 bases). The CDR3 has 15 amino acids. CDR1 is SGHRS and CDR2 is YFSETQ in the germline V gene. V shed 4 bases and J shed 2 bases, with 13 bases lying between them. CDR3 region: CASSPLDRTKNIQYF. CDR3 DNA: TGCGCCAGCAGCCCACTCGACAGGACCAAAAACATTCAGTACTTC.

The J gene is TRBJ2-2, the V gene TRBV28; D is unresolved. Trimming left V 0 bases short and J 5 bases short, with 10 bases between. Germline V gives CDR1 MDHEN, CDR2 SYDVKM. CDR3 length: 15 residues. The CDR3 loop is CASSLWAETTGELFF. The CDR3 DNA follows: TGTGCCAGCAGTTTATGGGCAGAAACAACCGGGGAGCTGTTTTTT.

This clone has more than one count but fewer than ten. The CDR3 here is CASSDRDSGDEQFF. The CDR3 DNA follows: TGTGCCAGCAGCGACCGGGACAGCGGGGATGAGCAGTTCTTC. This rearrangement joins TRBV11-1 to TRBJ2-1; possibly TRBD1 or TRBD2 for D (7 bases each). Germline CDR1 and CDR2: SGHAT and FQDESV (reference sequence). Trimming took 5 bases from V and 8 from J, leaving 16 bases between them. The CDR3 spans 14 residues.

The table lists this clone with a count of one. The J gene is TRBJ1-5, the V gene TRBV28; 9 bases align to TRBD1. The CDR3 consists of 15 residues. The J segment lost 9 bases and the V segment lost 5 bases, leaving 11 bases of the junction unmatched. Germline-derived CDR1 and CDR2 are MDHEN and SYDVKM. The CDR3 DNA follows: TGTGCCAGCAGTAGGACAGGGGCGGCCCAAAGGCCCCAGCATTTT. Translation gives CASSRTGAAQRPQHF.

The rearrangement joins TRBV28 to TRBJ2-5, with a possible D match to TRBD1 (5 bases). V was clipped by 5 bases and J by 2 bases, with 12 bases between them. Germline V gene sequence: CDR1 MDHEN, CDR2 SYDVKM. This CDR3 has 14 amino acids. The CDR3 coding sequence is TGTGCCAGCAGTCCCCGGCGGACACAAGAGACCCAGTACTTC. It specifies CASSPRRTQETQYF.

The rearrangement uses TRBV7-6 and TRBJ1-4; 8 bases are a match to TRBD1. In germline, CDR1 is SGHVS, CDR2 FNYEAQ. Trimming removed 5 bases from V and 5 bases from J; junction bases left unmatched: 10. This CDR3 has 16 amino acids. The CDR3 bases are TGTGCCAGCAGCCCTGGGTTTCGACAGGGGAATGAAAAACTGTTTTTT. This sequence encodes CASSPGFRQGNEKLFF. Full variable domain (remainder filled in from reference TRBV7-6 and TRBJ1-4): GAGVSQSPRYKVTKRGQDVALRCDPISGHVSLYWYRQALGQGPEFLTYFNYEAQQDKSGLPNDRFSAERPEGSISTLTIQRTEQRDSAMYRCASSPGFRQGNEKLFFGSGTQLSVL.

The chain carries TRBV6-1 and TRBJ1-2; D is perhaps TRBD1 (6 bases). V shed 3 bases and J shed 3 bases, with 8 bases lying between them. The CDR3 is made up of 13 amino acids. Germline lookup yields CDR1 MNHNS and CDR2 SASEGT. CDR3 in amino acids: CASSDDRHYGYTF. Written as DNA, the CDR3 is TGTGCCAGCAGTGACGACAGGCACTATGGCTACACCTTC.

V usage is TRBV5-1 and J usage is TRBJ2-7; D might be TRBD2 (6 bases). The CDR3 has 13 amino acids. Germline CDR1 and CDR2: SGHRS and YFSETQ. The V end was cut by 4 bases, the J end by 2 bases, with 10 bases between. CDR3 sequence: CASSPSATYEQYF. The CDR3 DNA reads TGCGCCAGCAGCCCTAGCGCCACCTACGAGCAGTACTTC.

CDR3 nucleotide sequence: TGTGCCAGCGGCCAGGGTGGACATCCCTACGAGCAGTACTTC. Translating gives CASGQGGHPYEQYF. The rearrangement links TRBV27 to TRBJ2-7; possible D gene TRBD1, 5 bases. The V and J ends lost 8 bases and 2 bases respectively, with 16 bases between them. Germline V CDR1 and CDR2: MNHEY, SMNVEV (reference sequence). This CDR3 spans 14 amino acids.

This chain uses TRBV30 with TRBJ2-3, with 7 bases fitting TRBD1. The CDR3 spans 15 residues. Germline CDR1 reads GTSNPN; CDR2 reads SVGIG (reference sequence). Losses at the gene ends were 2 bases for V and 5 bases for J; bases not matched to a gene: 10. CDR3 DNA sequence: TGTGCCTGGAGTCTGGGCCAGGGGGTAGGAGATACGCAGTATTTT. Translation gives CAWSLGQGVGDTQYF.

In this sample, this clone turned up a few times. This sequence joins TRBV28 and TRBJ1-5; D gene ambiguous. The germline V and J ends were trimmed by 1 base and 9 bases, with 10 bases remaining between them. The CDR3 has 13 amino acids. Germline V gene lookup returns CDR1 MDHEN and CDR2 SYDVKM. CDR3 loop: CASSLSRLRPQHF. The CDR3 coding sequence is TGTGCCAGCAGTTTATCTCGGCTTCGGCCCCAGCATTTT. Drawing the rest from reference TRBV28 and TRBJ1-5, the complete variable domain is DVKVTQSSRYLVKRTGEKVFLECVQDMDHENMFWYRQDPGLGLRLIYFSYDVKMKEKGDIPEGYSVSREKKERFSLILESASTNQTSMYLCASSLSRLRPQHFGDGTRLSIL.

This rearrangement joins TRBV6-5 to TRBJ1-1, with D possibly being TRBD1 (5 bases). Germline loops: CDR1 MNHEY, CDR2 SVGAGI. The V end was cut by 7 bases, the J end by 6 bases, with 15 bases between. This CDR3 has 13 residues. CDR3 coding DNA: TGTGCCAGCATTTCAGGGAGAGGGGCTGAAGCTTTCTTT. Residues: CASISGRGAEAFF.

This chain links TRBV2 with TRBJ2-3, with a tentative D call TRBD1 (6 bases). V gave up 6 bases and J gave up 0 bases, with 10 bases separating them. Germline CDR1 is SNHLY and CDR2 is FYNNEI. The CDR3 sequence is 14 residues long. The CDR3 loop reads CASRRTASTDTQYF. DNA of the CDR3: TGTGCCAGCAGACGGACAGCTAGCACAGATACGCAGTATTTT.

This chain uses TRBV6-5 with TRBJ2-7; TRBD2 matches at 8 bases. Unmatched junction bases numbered 7, after V lost 0 bases and J lost 3 bases. Germline V gives CDR1 MNHEY, CDR2 SVGAGI. The CDR3 contains 16 residues. This CDR3 reads CASSYSKASGRYEQYF. CDR3 coding DNA: TGTGCCAGCAGTTACTCGAAGGCTAGCGGGCGCTACGAGCAGTACTTC.

The V and J genes are TRBV6-5 and TRBJ2-2, with D uncertain. The CDR3 consists of 12 residues. Deletions cut 9 bases from V and 2 bases from J, with 7 bases between. Per germline, CDR1 MNHEY and CDR2 SVGAGI. The CDR3 is CARGFNTGELFF. The CDR3 coding sequence is TGTGCCAGGGGGTTCAACACCGGGGAGCTGTTTTTT.

The rearrangement joins TRBV20-1 to TRBJ1-4, with a weak D call TRBD1 (5 bases). The CDR3 has 16 residues. Trimming shortened V by 3 bases and J by 8 bases, and 22 bases separated the two germline ends. Germline CDR1 DFQATT, CDR2 SNEGSKA (reference sequence). Here the CDR3 reads CSASVAGALRGEKLFF. The CDR3 bases are TGCAGTGCTAGTGTGGCCGGGGCCTTACGAGGAGAAAAACTGTTTTTT.

The chain has TRBV18 and TRBJ2-3; D is uncertain. The CDR3 runs 14 residues. Trimming removed 3 bases from V and 4 bases from J, with 11 bases in between. CDR1 is KGHSH, CDR2 LQKENI, per germline. For the CDR3, the DNA is TGTGCCAGCTCACCTCTCCAGAGCCCAGATACGCAGTATTTT. Translating gives CASSPLQSPDTQYF. The complete variable domain, with remaining parts taken from reference TRBV18 and TRBJ2-3, reads NAGVMQNPRHLVRRRGQEARLRCSPMKGHSHVYWYRQLPEEGLKFMVYLQKENIIDESGMPKERFSAEFPKEGPSILRIQQVVRGDSAAYFCASSPLQSPDTQYFGPGTRLTVL.

The rearrangement links TRBV4-2 to TRBJ2-3; no firm D call. Trimming left V 0 bases short and J 6 bases short, with 13 bases between. Germline CDR1 and CDR2: LGHNA and YNFKEQ. The CDR3 contains 15 residues. The CDR3, as DNA: TGTGCCAGCAGCCAAGAAAGTTCGCCGACCGATACGCAGTATTTT. Translated: CASSQESSPTDTQYF.

The chain recombines TRBV13 with TRBJ2-7; TRBD2 might be the D (6 bases). The CDR3 covers 16 residues. The germline CDR1 and CDR2 sequences are PRHDT and FYEKMQ (reference sequence). V shed 2 bases and J shed 0 bases, with 14 bases lying between them. The CDR3 region is CASSLKLGTYSYEQYV. CDR3 coding DNA: TGTGCCAGCAGCTTAAAGCTGGGGACTTACTCCTACGAGCAGTACGTC.